This TCR beta chain was obtained from a study of T-cell reconstitution after alpha-beta-depleted transplantation in children. The V segment lost 0 bases and the J segment 4 bases; nucleotides outside the gene matches: 4. The CDR3 consists of 15 residues. Looked up from germline, CDR1 is SGHRS and CDR2 is YFSETQ. Unique molecular identifiers were built into the TCRbeta library. TCRdb re-called the PCR reads with MiXCR, one entry per CDR3 protein. The sample yields about 610,000 distinct CDR3 sequences, 10% to 13% seen once. This clonotype was counted many times. This clonotype was obtained from a human donor who donated a stem cell graft to a child with acute myeloid leukemia. The chain recombines TRBV5-1 with TRBJ2-1; 7 bases map to TRBD2. Material: PBMCs from the stem cell graft donor, obtained from the stem cell graft. The CDR3 region is CASSLDGTIYNEQFF. The DNA of the CDR3 is TGCGCCAGCAGCTTGGACGGGACTATATACAATGAGCAGTTCTTC.